The present TCR beta chain was sequenced within a study of the immune and genomic landscape of osteosarcoma. Trimming took off 1 base at V and 4 bases at J, with 13 bases between the two ends. Germline loops: CDR1 SGHAT, CDR2 FQDESV (reference sequence). The CDR3 is made up of 16 amino acids. TCRdb keeps only in-frame clones here, not all; method: immunoSEQ multiplex PCR. The sample has fewer than 550 clones; approximately 90% are singletons. Primary, local recurrence and metastasis osteosarcoma tumors were taken after treatment from poor-prognosis patients. This sequence joins TRBV11-1 and TRBJ2-2; TRBD2 might be the D (5 bases). The receptor was derived from a girl aged 5-17 years with osteosarcoma. Sequencing was performed on tumor tissue from a local recurrence in the femur. The CDR3 nucleotides are TGTGCCAGCAGCTTAGAGGGAGTTGAAGTCACCGGGGAGCTGTTTTTT. It yields the protein CASSLEGVEVTGELFF.